Listed here are 32 T cell receptor beta chains from one sample, sequenced in a study of blood T cells in healthy people across ages. Alongside a J-beta primer mix, a sample-barcoded 5' primer served in a second PCR lasting about 7 to 12 cycles. Via MiXCR, TCRdb re-called the 5' RACE reads, giving one row per CDR3 protein. The table includes hundreds of thousands of distinct CDR3 sequences, roughly two fifths detected once. Sequencing was done on a sample of blood. These receptors were collected from an elderly man in good health.

The rearrangement links TRBV20-1 to TRBJ2-7; unclear D gene. The length of the CDR3 is 12 residues. Germline assignment: CDR1 DFQATT and CDR2 SNEGSKA (reference sequence). V was pared by 0 bases and J by 6 bases, with 9 bases between. The CDR3 DNA reads TGCAGTGCTAGAGATGTCAGCGTCGAGCAGTACTTC. Encoded protein: CSARDVSVEQYF.

The V gene is TRBV27, the J gene TRBJ2-2; no reliable D call. CDR1 MNHEY and CDR2 SMNVEV come from the germline V gene (reference sequence). V was clipped by 1 base and J by 0 bases, with 6 bases between them. This CDR3 spans 15 amino acids. DNA of the CDR3: TGTGCCAGCAGTTTATTCCCCCCGAACACCGGGGAGCTGTTTTTT. As protein: CASSLFPPNTGELFF.

This chain links TRBV14 with TRBJ2-7; 8 nucleotides line up with TRBD2. V lost 1 base and J lost 6; bases outside the gene matches: 8. Germline loops: CDR1 SGHDN, CDR2 FVKESK. The CDR3 sequence is 15 residues long. The CDR3 bases are TGTGCCAGCAGCCAAGTAGGTGTCGGGGGGGGCGAGCAGTACTTC. Amino acid sequence: CASSQVGVGGGEQYF.

V is TRBV27 and J is TRBJ2-5, with 10 bases identical to TRBD2. Losses at the gene ends were 1 base for V and 5 bases for J; bases not matched to a gene: 13. There are 18 residues in the CDR3. Germline CDR1 is MNHEY and CDR2 is SMNVEV (reference sequence). CDR3 in amino acids: CASSLWVPSGSLAETQYF. The CDR3 DNA is TGTGCCAGCAGTTTATGGGTGCCTAGCGGGAGTCTCGCGGAGACCCAGTACTTC.

DNA for the CDR3: TGTGCCAGCAGCCGTAGGGGGGCTAGCGCTGAGCAGTACTTC. Amino acid sequence: CASSRRGASAEQYF. This chain connects TRBV9 to TRBJ2-7; D tentatively fits TRBD1 or TRBD2 (6 bases each). Germline CDR1 and CDR2: SGDLS and YYNGEE. Trimming took 4 bases from V and 7 from J, leaving 18 bases between them. This CDR3 comprises 14 residues.

V gene TRBV2 combines with J gene TRBJ1-6; the D gene is possibly TRBD1 (5 bases). V was pared by 5 bases and J by 10 bases, with 18 bases between. Germline CDR1 SNHLY, CDR2 FYNNEI. The length of the CDR3 is 15 residues. CDR3 sequence reads: CASSTQPRGISPLHF. Here the CDR3 DNA reads TGTGCCAGCAGTACCCAACCGCGGGGGATCTCACCCCTCCACTTT.

The chain uses TRBV7-2 and TRBJ1-2, with unresolved D. The CDR3 contains 13 residues. Looked up from germline, CDR1 is SGHTA and CDR2 is FQGNSA. Trimming removed 4 bases from V and 7 bases from J, with 13 bases in between. The CDR3, as DNA: TGTGCCAGCAGCTCGCGACGACGGGGTGGCTACACCTTC. It is translated as CASSSRRRGGYTF.

The gene calls are TRBV2 and TRBJ2-3; 9 bases map to TRBD1. The V segment lost 7 bases and the J segment 5 bases; nucleotides outside the gene matches: 7. Germline CDR1 reads SNHLY; CDR2 reads FYNNEI. The CDR3 has 14 amino acids. The CDR3 sequence is CASKRQGGGDTQYF. The CDR3 DNA follows: TGTGCCAGCAAACGACAGGGGGGGGGAGATACGCAGTATTTT.

This clonotype was observed a handful of times. The genes are TRBV29-1 and TRBJ2-7; the match to TRBD1 covers 7 bases. V gave up 5 bases and J gave up 3 bases; unmatched junction bases: 7. This CDR3 contains 13 residues. The V gene's germline CDR1 is SQVTM and CDR2 ANQGSEA. CDR3 bases: TGCAGCGTTACCAACAGGGGTAACTACGAGCAGTACTTC. Amino acid sequence: CSVTNRGNYEQYF.

The chain recombines TRBV6-2 or TRBV6-3 with TRBJ2-2, with D possibly TRBD1 on 6 matching bases. Germline CDR1 MNHEY, CDR2 SVGEGT. The CDR3 covers 19 residues. V was trimmed by 6 bases and J by 5 bases, leaving 28 bases between them. The CDR3 nucleotides read TGTGCCAGCAGCTACGAACGGGCAATAGACAGGAACCCAACCGGGGAGCTGTTTTTT. Amino acids: CASSYERAIDRNPTGELFF.

This chain links TRBV4-3 with TRBJ1-2; D may be TRBD1 (5 bases). Per germline, CDR1 LGHNA and CDR2 YSLEER. The CDR3 has 16 amino acids. Trimming cost V 0 bases and J 7 bases, with 18 bases left between them. The CDR3 nucleotides read TGCGCCAGCAGCCAAGATGAGCGACAGACTATCGTTGGCTACACCTTC. Its translation is CASSQDERQTIVGYTF.

This clonotype appeared a few times. The chain has TRBV13 and TRBJ2-5; TRBD2 might be the D (6 bases). The assigned J gene may be wrong: the sequence end matches TRBJ2-7 better. In germline, CDR1 is PRHDT, CDR2 FYEKMQ (reference sequence). This CDR3 region has 15 residues. This CDR3 is CASSSRRDIPYEQYF. CDR3 in DNA: TGTGCCAGCAGCTCGAGGCGGGATATCCCCTACGAGCAGTACTTC.

The chain combines TRBV5-1 with TRBJ1-2, with 11 bases aligning to TRBD1. From germline, CDR1 is SGHRS and CDR2 YFSETQ. V gave up 4 bases and J gave up 6 bases; unmatched junction bases: 11. This CDR3 is built from 16 residues. The CDR3 reads CASSRLSGTGGNGYTF. Written as DNA, the CDR3 is TGCGCCAGCAGCAGACTGTCGGGGACAGGGGGTAATGGCTACACCTTC.

The count of this clonotype is one. V and J are TRBV4-1 and TRBJ1-2; 7 nucleotides match TRBD1. V was pared by 3 bases and J by 0 bases, with 10 bases of the junction left unmatched. CDR1 is MGHRA and CDR2 is YSYEKL in the germline V gene. This CDR3 has 17 residues. In DNA form, the CDR3 reads TGCGCCAGCAGCCAGTTATCCGGGACAGCGACTAACTATGGCTACACCTTC. This gives the protein CASSQLSGTATNYGYTF.

In its sample, this clonotype was seen once. The V call is TRBV20-1, the J call TRBJ1-2; D uncertain. The CDR3 has 13 amino acids. Deletions cut 0 bases from V and 3 bases from J, with 8 bases between. The germline V gene encodes CDR1 DFQATT and CDR2 SNEGSKA (reference sequence). CDR3 sequence reads: CSARDKEDYGYTF. The CDR3 DNA reads as TGCAGTGCTAGAGATAAAGAGGACTATGGCTACACCTTC.

The table lists this clonotype with a few counts. The V and J genes are TRBV7-2 and TRBJ2-7; 8 bases agree with TRBD2. The CDR3 loop spans 17 amino acids. The trim removed 1 base at V and 1 base at J, leaving 9 bases unmatched. Per the germline V gene, CDR1 is SGHTA and CDR2 is FQGNSA. CDR3 in DNA: TGTGCCAGCAGCTTAGGCGGGAGCGGGGGCCCTTCCTACGAGCAGTACTTC. Translation: CASSLGGSGGPSYEQYF.

V gene TRBV18 combines with J gene TRBJ2-1, with a tentative D call TRBD1 (5 bases). Germline V CDR1 and CDR2: KGHSH, LQKENI. Deletions cut 2 bases from V and 10 bases from J, with 15 bases between. The CDR3 loop spans 14 amino acids. CDR3 residues: CASSPEEKGVEQFF. The CDR3, as DNA: TGTGCCAGCTCACCAGAGGAAAAAGGGGTCGAGCAGTTCTTC.

The rearrangement joins TRBV19 to TRBJ2-3, with unresolved D. This CDR3 contains 15 residues. V lost 2 bases and J 4 bases, leaving 13 bases between the germline ends. Germline V gene sequence: CDR1 LNHDA, CDR2 SQIVND (reference sequence). CDR3 amino acids: CASSIPSPKADTQYF. As DNA, the CDR3 is TGTGCCAGTAGTATACCCTCCCCCAAGGCAGATACGCAGTATTTT.

This clonotype was counted at least ten times. The V call is TRBV27, the J call TRBJ2-1, with D perhaps matching TRBD2 (5 bases). V was trimmed by 2 bases and J by 2 bases, leaving 10 bases between them. The V gene's germline CDR1 is MNHEY and CDR2 SMNVEV (reference sequence). The CDR3 is 15 amino acids. The CDR3 protein is CASSLEGRTYNEQFF. In DNA form, the CDR3 reads TGTGCCAGCAGTTTAGAGGGAAGGACCTACAATGAGCAGTTCTTC.

The chain's CDR3 is CATSDFKDRIQETQYF. CDR3 DNA sequence: TGTGCCACCAGTGATTTCAAGGACAGGATCCAAGAGACCCAGTACTTC. The chain carries TRBV24-1 and TRBJ2-5, with 7 bases fitting TRBD1. The CDR3 runs to 16 residues. Trimming took 1 base from V and 1 from J; bases not matched to a gene: 5. CDR1 and CDR2 from the germline V gene are KGHDR and SFDVKD.

The chain employs TRBV7-2 and TRBJ2-2; D ambiguous. The CDR3 sequence is 15 residues long. The germline CDR1 and CDR2 sequences are SGHTA and FQGNSA. V lost 3 bases and J lost 6, with 14 bases in between. CDR3 in DNA: TGTGCCAGCAGCTTGCAGACCCCAGGTCCCGGGGAGCTGTTTTTT. Its protein is CASSLQTPGPGELFF.

This clonotype has only a few counts. The chain combines TRBV15 with TRBJ2-3; possibly TRBD2 for D (5 bases). Germline CDR1 LNHNV, CDR2 YYDKDF (reference sequence). The CDR3 is made up of 18 amino acids. The ends were cut back, 0 bases at V and 2 bases at J, with 18 bases in the middle. The CDR3 sequence is CATSRDWMGAAITDTQYF. The CDR3 DNA sequence: TGTGCCACCAGCAGAGATTGGATGGGAGCGGCCATCACAGATACGCAGTATTTT.

The rearrangement links TRBV5-1 to TRBJ2-7; D is tentatively TRBD1 or TRBD2 (5 bases each). The CDR3 covers 15 residues. The V end was cut by 3 bases, the J end by 0 bases, with 13 bases between. CDR1 and CDR2 from the germline V gene are SGHRS and YFSETQ. Here the CDR3 DNA reads TGCGCCAGCAGCTCCCGGGGACGGAGCTCCTACGAGCAGTACTTC. Residues: CASSSRGRSSYEQYF.

In nucleotides, the CDR3 is TGCGCCAGCAGCCGAAGCTCGACAGGGGGCGCCGACAATGAGCAGTTCTTC. Its protein is CASSRSSTGGADNEQFF. The rearrangement uses TRBV4-1 and TRBJ2-1, with 10 bases identical to TRBD1. The V gene's germline CDR1 is MGHRA and CDR2 YSYEKL. Trimming removed 4 bases from V and 5 bases from J; junction bases left unmatched: 11. The CDR3 loop spans 17 amino acids.

In its sample, this clonotype was seen a few times. The J gene is TRBJ1-2, the V gene TRBV27, with TRBD1 matching over 9 bases. The CDR3 runs to 17 residues. The germline gives CDR1 MNHEY, CDR2 SMNVEV (reference sequence). The V and J ends lost 4 bases and 4 bases, in that order; junction bases with no gene match: 13. CDR3: CASSSLQTGGSSYGYTF. The CDR3 DNA reads TGTGCCAGCAGTTCGCTACAAACAGGGGGCTCATCCTATGGCTACACCTTC.

This chain links TRBV6-1 with TRBJ2-5, with TRBD1 identical over 8 bases. The V and J ends lost 8 bases and 5 bases, in that order; junction bases with no gene match: 7. The V gene's germline CDR1 is MNHNS and CDR2 SASEGT. The CDR3 spans 13 residues. The CDR3 sequence: CASVPDRGETQYF. The CDR3 coding sequence is TGTGCCAGCGTACCAGACAGGGGTGAGACCCAGTACTTC.

The chain is built from TRBV27 and TRBJ2-5; TRBD1 matches 8 bases. After removal of 5 bases from V and 5 bases from J, the junction contained 10 bases not matched to a gene. Looked up from germline, CDR1 is MNHEY and CDR2 is SMNVEV (reference sequence). The CDR3 totals 15 residues. This chain's CDR3 is CASSPLDRVGETQYF. Here the CDR3 DNA reads TGTGCCAGCAGTCCCCTGGACAGGGTTGGGGAGACCCAGTACTTC.

Regarding this clonotype: A much larger clone differs by one base, so this may be a read error. The V and J genes are TRBV11-2 and TRBJ2-4, with 8 bases identical to TRBD2. The J call may be faulty, since TRBJ2-7 better matches the DNA end. The CDR3 is 13 amino acids. The germline V gene encodes CDR1 SGHAT and CDR2 FQNNGV. CDR3: CASSHGGDCEQYF. As DNA, the CDR3 is TGTGCCAGCAGTCACGGGGGGGACTGCGAGCAGTACTTC.

The chain is built from TRBV2 and TRBJ2-1; D ambiguous. The V gene lost 1 base and the J gene lost 7 bases, with 8 bases spanning the gap. The CDR3 consists of 13 residues. Germline lookup yields CDR1 SNHLY and CDR2 FYNNEI. The CDR3 DNA follows: TGTGCCAGCAGTGAAGAAAGACGTAATGAGCAGTTCTTC. Translation: CASSEERRNEQFF.

In its sample, this clonotype was seen a few times. J is TRBJ1-4 and V is TRBV6-5; possibly TRBD1 for D (5 bases). Germline CDR1 MNHEY, CDR2 SVGAGI. V lost 6 bases and J lost 5, with 13 bases in between. This CDR3 contains 14 residues. The CDR3 DNA sequence: TGTGCCAGCAGACTTGGGGGGACCAATGAAAAACTGTTTTTT. Amino acid sequence: CASRLGGTNEKLFF.

Of note for this clonotype: The germline gene is not matched at one end of the junction; a read error may be the cause. This chain's CDR3 is CASSGLAGIAKSIQYF. The CDR3 nucleotides are TGTGCCAGCAGCGGACTAGCGGGAATAGCCAAAAGCATTCAGTACTTC. The chain has TRBV6-1 and TRBJ2-4; TRBD2 aligns across 12 bases. The CDR3 is made up of 16 amino acids. The germline V gene encodes CDR1 MNHNS and CDR2 SASEGT.

V gene TRBV3-1 combines with J gene TRBJ2-6; D not certain. V was shortened by 5 bases and J by 3 bases, with 11 bases between the two germline ends. The CDR3 has 15 amino acids. Germline V lookup: CDR1 LGHDT, CDR2 YNNKEL (reference sequence). Here the CDR3 reads CASSSTGGGANVLTF. The CDR3, as DNA: TGTGCCAGCAGCTCCACGGGCGGTGGGGCCAACGTCCTGACTTTC.